These T cell receptor beta chains were read from a single sample in a study of T-cell reconstitution after alpha-beta-depleted transplantation in children. TCRdb reanalysed the PCR reads using MiXCR and keeps one entry per CDR3 protein. The repertoire holds approximately 350,000 distinct CDR3 sequences, with under 13% as singletons. Sequences were derived from PBMCs from the stem cell graft donor, sampled from the stem cell graft. Every receptor here comes from a human donor who donated a stem cell graft to a child with acute lymphoblastic leukemia. The CDR3 runs from the conserved cysteine through the conserved F or W. The D gene is left open where the match is weak. Where a row states a size, it is once, few, many or the class of an expanded clone; other rows omit it.

clone_size | d_call | cdr3_length | j_call | v_call | cdr3_aa | cdr3_nt
few | . | 14 | TRBJ1-1 | TRBV4-3 | CASSQTGRHTEAFF | TGCGCCAGCAGCCAAACGGGACGGCACACTGAAGCTTTCTTT
many | . | 15 | TRBJ1-1 | TRBV12-3/TRBV12-4 | CASSTRGPTNTEAFF | TGTGCCAGCAGCACCAGGGGCCCAACGAACACTGAAGCTTTCTTT
. | TRBD2 | 15 | TRBJ2-3 | TRBV7-2 | CASSLDGTSSDTQYF | TGTGCCAGCAGCTTAGATGGGACTAGCTCGGATACGCAGTATTTT
. | TRBD2 | 15 | TRBJ2-1 | TRBV4-1 | CASSHLAGGGYEQFF | TGCGCCAGCAGCCACCTAGCGGGAGGGGGCTATGAGCAGTTCTTC
many | . | 13 | TRBJ2-7 | TRBV28 | CASSPGRWGEQYF | TGTGCCAGCAGCCCGGGGCGGTGGGGGGAGCAGTACTTC
. | TRBD1 | 14 | TRBJ1-2 | TRBV4-1 | CASTLDRVELGYTF | TGCGCCAGCACCCTGGACAGGGTTGAACTCGGCTACACCTTC
few | . | 13 | TRBJ1-2 | TRBV3-1 | CASSQGASYGYTF | TGTGCCAGCAGCCAAGGGGCATCCTATGGCTACACCTTC
few | TRBD2 | 18 | TRBJ2-1 | TRBV20-1 | CSARGRAGAPRPYNEQFF | TGCAGTGCTAGAGGGCGGGCGGGAGCTCCAAGACCCTACAATGAGCAGTTCTTC
many | . | 13 | TRBJ2-7 | TRBV5-1 | CASSLRVSYEQYF | TGCGCCAGCAGCTTACGGGTCTCCTACGAGCAGTACTTC
many | . | 13 | TRBJ2-7 | TRBV7-8 | CASSLNRDHEQYF | TGTGCCAGCAGCTTAAACAGGGACCACGAGCAGTACTTC
. | TRBD1 | 15 | TRBJ2-1 | TRBV5-1 | CATTPGTGPYNEQFF | TGCGCCACCACCCCCGGGACAGGGCCCTACAATGAGCAGTTCTTC
. | . | 14 | TRBJ2-1 | TRBV12-3/TRBV12-4 | CASRSDRTYNEQFF | TGTGCCAGCAGATCCGACAGAACCTACAATGAGCAGTTCTTC
. | . | 15 | TRBJ2-1 | TRBV5-1 | CASILSVRDDNEQFF | TGCGCCAGCATTTTATCTGTGCGAGATGACAATGAGCAGTTCTTC
. | . | 14 | TRBJ1-5 | TRBV12-3/TRBV12-4 | CASSLGAGNQPQHF | TGTGCCAGCAGTTTAGGGGCCGGAAATCAGCCCCAGCATTTT
. | TRBD2 | 15 | TRBJ2-7 | TRBV13 | CASSLGAGGGGEQYF | TGTGCCAGCAGCTTGGGGGCGGGAGGTGGAGGAGAGCAGTACTTC
many | . | 13 | TRBJ2-7 | TRBV27 | CASSFGGQSEQYF | TGTGCCAGCAGTTTCGGGGGGCAGAGCGAGCAGTACTTC
. | . | 16 | TRBJ1-3 | TRBV5-1 | CASSLAEFGPNLAIYF | TGCGCCAGCAGCTTGGCCGAGTTCGGACCCAACCTAGCCATATATTTT
. | TRBD2 | 15 | TRBJ2-7 | TRBV7-2 | CASSPGLAASYEQYF | TGTGCCAGCAGCCCTGGACTAGCGGCCTCCTACGAGCAGTACTTC
. | . | 16 | TRBJ1-5 | TRBV4-1 | CASSQDPGQGHQPQHF | TGCGCCAGCAGCCAAGATCCGGGGCAGGGCCATCAGCCCCAGCATTTT
. | TRBD1 | 18 | TRBJ1-1 | TRBV4-1 | CASSQDLDPGGMNTEAFF | TGCGCCAGCAGCCAAGATCTCGACCCAGGGGGTATGAACACTGAAGCTTTCTTT
few | . | 13 | TRBJ2-1 | TRBV28 | CASSFRSGEGQFF | TGTGCCAGCAGTTTTAGGTCTGGTGAGGGGCAGTTCTTC
many | . | 12 | TRBJ2-7 | TRBV7-9 | CASSRSSYEQYF | TGTGCCAGCAGTCGTAGCTCCTACGAGCAGTACTTC
many | . | 15 | TRBJ2-1 | TRBV5-1 | CASSLEGTVYNEQFF | TGCGCCAGCAGCTTGGAGGGAACCGTTTACAATGAGCAGTTCTTC
many | TRBD2 | 15 | TRBJ2-1 | TRBV28 | CASSPFAGVYNEQFF | TGTGCCAGCAGTCCCTTCGCGGGAGTCTACAATGAGCAGTTCTTC
. | . | 13 | TRBJ1-1 | TRBV12-3/TRBV12-4 | CASSLRDSAEAFF | TGTGCCAGCAGTTTGAGAGACAGCGCAGAAGCTTTCTTT
. | . | 13 | TRBJ2-1 | TRBV24-1 | CATSDLGLNEQFF | TGTGCCACCAGTGATCTGGGATTGAATGAGCAGTTCTTC
. | TRBD1 | 14 | TRBJ2-1 | TRBV20-1 | CSAIGGSSYNEQFF | TGCAGTGCGATAGGGGGCAGCTCCTACAATGAGCAGTTCTTC
. | . | 14 | TRBJ2-7 | TRBV5-1 | CASSLLQEPHEQYF | TGCGCCAGCAGCTTGTTACAGGAACCCCACGAGCAGTACTTC
. | . | 16 | TRBJ1-2 | TRBV5-1 | CASSLPQGEANYGYTF | TGCGCCAGCAGCTTGCCACAGGGAGAAGCCAACTATGGCTACACCTTC
many | . | 14 | TRBJ2-5 | TRBV5-1 | CASSDGEGKETQYF | TGCGCCAGCAGCGATGGCGAGGGGAAGGAGACCCAGTACTTC
. | . | 15 | TRBJ2-5 | TRBV5-5 | CASIQALGGQETQYF | TGTGCCAGCATCCAAGCTCTGGGAGGCCAAGAGACCCAGTACTTC
many | TRBD1 | 15 | TRBJ2-5 | TRBV16 | CASSQSGTDQETQYF | TGTGCCAGCAGCCAATCAGGGACAGATCAAGAGACCCAGTACTTC
few | . | 14 | TRBJ2-3 | TRBV15 | CATSRWRYTDTQYF | TGTGCCACCAGCAGATGGCGGTACACAGATACGCAGTATTTT
many | . | 11 | TRBJ2-7 | TRBV10-3 | CATHQGGEQYF | TGTGCCACCCATCAGGGAGGCGAGCAGTACTTC
few | TRBD1 | 16 | TRBJ2-1 | TRBV29-1 | CSVAPQGDPGGNEQFF | TGCAGCGTCGCACCTCAGGGGGACCCAGGGGGCAATGAGCAGTTCTTC
few | . | 15 | TRBJ2-7 | TRBV28 | CASESGSSLHYEQYF | TGTGCCAGCGAGTCCGGCAGTTCATTGCACTACGAGCAGTACTTC
many | . | 12 | TRBJ1-1 | TRBV7-8 | CASKDGNTEAFF | TGTGCCAGCAAGGACGGGAACACTGAAGCTTTCTTT
. | TRBD1 | 16 | TRBJ1-5 | TRBV4-2 | CASGPRTGGWNQPQHF | TGTGCCAGCGGCCCCAGGACAGGCGGGTGGAATCAGCCCCAGCATTTT
. | TRBD2 | 16 | TRBJ2-1 | TRBV7-6 | CASSSGTSGSRNEQFF | TGTGCCAGCAGTTCAGGGACTAGCGGGAGCCGCAATGAGCAGTTCTTC
few | TRBD2 | 18 | TRBJ2-2 | TRBV27 | CASSFGLAGGPGTGELFF | TGTGCCAGCAGTTTTGGACTAGCGGGAGGGCCCGGCACCGGGGAGCTGTTTTTT
. | TRBD1 | 16 | TRBJ2-2 | TRBV6-1 | CASSPQGAVGTGELFF | TGTGCCAGCAGTCCTCAGGGGGCTGTCGGCACCGGGGAGCTGTTTTTT
many | TRBD1 | 16 | TRBJ2-7 | TRBV5-1 | CASSMGAPGQGYEQYF | TGCGCCAGCAGTATGGGAGCCCCGGGACAGGGATACGAGCAGTACTTC
many | . | 12 | TRBJ1-2 | TRBV7-2 | CASSLVRGGYTF | TGTGCCAGCAGCTTAGTCAGGGGAGGCTACACCTTC
many | . | 12 | TRBJ1-1 | TRBV20-1 | CSALRGATEAFF | TGCAGTGCGCTAAGGGGGGCCACTGAAGCTTTCTTT
. | TRBD1 | 16 | TRBJ1-2 | TRBV12-3/TRBV12-4 | CASSLAGGQVLYGYTF | TGTGCCAGCAGTTTAGCGGGGGGACAGGTGCTCTATGGCTACACCTTC
many | . | 12 | TRBJ1-1 | TRBV28 | CASSLWNTEAFF | TGTGCCAGCAGTTTATGGAACACTGAAGCTTTCTTT
many | . | 14 | TRBJ2-1 | TRBV5-1 | CASSSDGYYNEQFF | TGCGCCAGCAGCTCCGACGGATACTACAATGAGCAGTTCTTC
. | . | 14 | TRBJ2-1 | TRBV20-1 | CSASLRLGVDEQFF | TGCAGTGCTAGCCTCAGACTAGGAGTCGATGAGCAGTTCTTC
many | . | 16 | TRBJ2-7 | TRBV4-1 | CASSQEPSSATYEQYF | TGCGCCAGCAGCCAGGAACCTTCTAGCGCCACCTACGAGCAGTACTTC
many | TRBD2 | 16 | TRBJ2-7 | TRBV2 | CASSGVSGRALYEQYF | TGTGCCAGCAGTGGAGTTAGCGGGAGGGCCCTCTACGAGCAGTACTTC
many | . | 13 | TRBJ1-3 | TRBV7-9 | CASSPGSGNTIYF | TGTGCCAGCAGCCCAGGGTCGGGAAACACCATATATTTT
few | TRBD1 | 16 | TRBJ1-6 | TRBV7-2 | CASSRGQGLNNSPLHF | TGTGCCAGCAGCCGCGGACAGGGACTAAATAATTCACCCCTCCACTTT
few | TRBD1 | 13 | TRBJ2-7 | TRBV27 | CASSSGTGLEQYF | TGTGCCAGCAGTTCGGGGACAGGGCTCGAGCAGTACTTC